Below, one T cell receptor beta chain is given with its context. Its cognate antigen is unknown. This sample is drawn from a study of T cells expressing NK-cell markers. Overall study findings and caveats: Top CD8+ clonotypes included the dominant CD3+CD56+NKG2C+ clonotypes in roughly six donors. Similarly, these clonotypes led the CD3+CD56-NKG2C+ fraction as well in several donors.

The CDR3 extends over 14 amino acids. TCRdb reworked the 5' RACE reads into one entry per CDR3 protein, no DNA. This sample contains 300,000 to 500,000 distinct CDR3 sequences. V usage is TRBV12-3 or TRBV12-4 and J usage is TRBJ1-2. The source material was blood T cells: a sorted CD56 or NKG2C T cell subset, CD4+ or CD8+ T cells, or bulk PBMC T cells (not recorded which). The sequence derives from a woman between 50 and 59 years old in good health. The CDR3: CASSRRLESYGYTF.